What follows are 9 T cell receptor beta chains derived from one specimen sequenced in a study of T cells in Graves' hyperthyroidism and ophthalmopathy. Template material for amplifying TCR beta CDR3 regions consisted of RNA transcripts. The TCR CDR3 was amplified in a first-round RT-PCR using the HTBI primer set. TCRdb re-called the multiplex PCR reads with MiXCR, one entry per CDR3 protein. The sample contains approximately 690,000 distinct CDR3 sequences, around 20% of which appear only once. Sequencing was done on a sample of blood. These receptors originate from a man aged 30-40 years with Graves' ophthalmopathy.

Of note for this clonotype: At one of its ends the junction is not consistent with the germline gene, which may arise from a read error. V gene TRBV5-5 combines with J gene TRBJ2-6, with 8 bases fitting TRBD1. CDR1 and CDR2 from the germline V gene are SGHKS and YYEKEE (reference sequence). The CDR3 loop spans 18 amino acids. CDR3 bases: TGTGCCAGCACGTTGGGACAGGCGGGGAGTTCTGGGGCCAACGTCCCGACTTTC. Protein: CASTLGQAGSSGANVPTF.

In this sample, this clonotype turned up many times. Germline and junction disagree at one end, which may indicate a read error. The chain is built from TRBV5-1 and TRBJ2-3; D is ambiguous. Germline V lookup: CDR1 SGHRS, CDR2 YFSETQ. The CDR3 consists of 12 residues. The CDR3 region is CASSPQTDTQYF. Written as DNA, the CDR3 is TGTGCCAGCTCACCCCAAACAGATACGCAGTATTTT.

This clonotype was counted a few times. The chain couples TRBV6-2 or TRBV6-3 to TRBJ2-7; possibly TRBD2 for D (6 bases). Germline V CDR1 and CDR2: MNHEY, SVGEGT. The ends were cut back, 7 bases at V and 2 bases at J, with 12 bases in the middle. The CDR3 has 13 residues. The CDR3 loop is CASTFGGAYEQYF. In DNA, the CDR3 is TGTGCCAGCACCTTCGGGGGTGCCTACGAGCAGTACTTC.

The rearrangement joins TRBV27 to TRBJ1-3, with D maybe TRBD1 (6 bases). V was clipped by 6 bases and J by 2 bases, with 14 bases between them. The CDR3 sequence is 15 residues long. Germline assignment: CDR1 MNHEY and CDR2 SMNVEV (reference sequence). As DNA, the CDR3 is TGTGCCAGCAGACCAAGGGGGGTAACTGGAAACACCATATATTTT. Protein sequence: CASRPRGVTGNTIYF.

This clonotype occurred a few times. The chain links TRBV27 to TRBJ2-3; TRBD2 agrees at 9 bases. Losses at the gene ends were 5 bases for V and 4 bases for J; bases not matched to a gene: 4. The CDR3 totals 14 residues. Germline CDR1 reads MNHEY; CDR2 reads SMNVEV (reference sequence). The CDR3 DNA reads TGTGCCAGCAGTGGAATAGCGGGAGCAGATACGCAGTATTTT. Translated: CASSGIAGADTQYF.

This clonotype was seen only a few times. This chain uses TRBV12-3 or TRBV12-4 with TRBJ2-5; D not resolved. The V and J ends lost 7 bases and 5 bases respectively, with 14 bases between them. The CDR3 runs to 13 residues. The CDR3 sequence is CASNQGQGETQYF. As DNA, the CDR3 is TGTGCCAGCAATCAAGGGCAAGGGGAGACCCAGTACTTC.

This clonotype was seen a handful of times. One end of the junction is discordant with germline, which a read error may explain. The genes are TRBV3-1 and TRBJ2-1, with TRBD2 matching 8 bases. Germline-derived CDR1 and CDR2 are LGHDT and YNNKEL (reference sequence). The CDR3 runs 14 residues. The DNA for the CDR3 is TGTGCCAGCAGCCAAGAGTTGCTAGCGGGTCAGCGTGTCTTC. As protein: CASSQELLAGQRVF.

This sequence joins TRBV13 and TRBJ1-1; no clear D. The CDR3 consists of 14 residues. The V gene's germline CDR1 is PRHDT and CDR2 FYEKMQ (reference sequence). Trimming pared 5 bases from V and 0 bases from J, leaving 10 bases between. The CDR3 DNA reads as TGTGCCAGCAGCCCCCGGACCATGAACACTGAAGCTTTCTTT. Its protein is CASSPRTMNTEAFF.

This clonotype was seen at least ten times. The chain recombines TRBV6-5 with TRBJ2-1, with TRBD1 matching over 8 bases. In germline, CDR1 is MNHEY, CDR2 SVGAGI. J gave up 2 bases and V 4 bases, and 4 bases lay outside the gene matches. The CDR3 runs to 15 residues. The CDR3 sequence: CASSLGQATYNEQFF. In DNA, the CDR3 is TGTGCCAGCAGTTTGGGACAGGCCACCTACAATGAGCAGTTCTTC.